The 15 T cell receptor beta chains below all came from one sample that was sequenced in a study of blood T cells in healthy people across ages. Alongside a J-beta primer mix, a sample-barcoded 5' primer served in a second PCR lasting roughly 6 to 11 cycles. TCRdb reprocessed the 5' RACE reads via MiXCR and lists one record per CDR3 protein. The sample lists around 780,000 distinct CDR3 sequences, more than 50% occurring once. Specimen: blood. The receptors originated from a man aged 40-55 years in good health.

J is TRBJ1-2 and V is TRBV24-1; maybe TRBD1 (6 bases). This CDR3 region has 11 residues. V gave up 5 bases and J gave up 7 bases, with 7 bases separating them. Germline V gene lookup returns CDR1 KGHDR and CDR2 SFDVKD. This chain's CDR3 is CATSGRGGYTF. The CDR3 DNA reads as TGTGCCACCAGTGGCAGGGGTGGCTACACCTTC.

This clonotype was counted only a few times. This chain connects TRBV28 to TRBJ1-1, with D unclear. Trimming took 6 bases from V and 6 from J, leaving 11 bases between them. The CDR3 has 12 residues. CDR1 MDHEN and CDR2 SYDVKM come from the germline V gene. Here the CDR3 DNA reads TGTGCCAGCAGCCTTACTTGGGCTGAAGCTTTCTTT. This encodes CASSLTWAEAFF. Using reference TRBV28 and TRBJ1-1 for the parts outside the CDR3, the full variable domain is DVKVTQSSRYLVKRTGEKVFLECVQDMDHENMFWYRQDPGLGLRLIYFSYDVKMKEKGDIPEGYSVSREKKERFSLILESASTNQTSMYLCASSLTWAEAFFGQGTRLTVV.

This clonotype was observed once. The junction departs from the called germline gene at one end, perhaps through a read error. This sequence joins TRBV6-6 and TRBJ1-1, with 9 bases aligning to TRBD1. This CDR3 has 13 residues. The germline V gene encodes CDR1 MNHNY and CDR2 SVGAGI (reference sequence). The CDR3: CASSDSGTGKAFF. CDR3 DNA: TGTGCCAGCAGTGACTCCGGGACAGGGAAAGCTTTCTTT.

J is TRBJ2-3 and V is TRBV6-5; D is possibly TRBD1 (5 bases). This CDR3 region has 15 residues. The V end lost 0 bases, the J end lost 4 bases, and 11 bases lay between the germline ends. The germline V gene encodes CDR1 MNHEY and CDR2 SVGAGI. CDR3 loop: CASSYSMGQPDTQYF. Written as DNA, the CDR3 is TGTGCCAGCAGTTACTCGATGGGGCAGCCAGATACGCAGTATTTT.

The rearrangement links TRBV6-4 to TRBJ2-1; weak D call: TRBD2 (6 bases). The CDR3 totals 13 residues. Germline lookup yields CDR1 MRHNA and CDR2 SNTAGT. V dropped 7 bases and J dropped 13 bases, with 20 bases sitting between them. CDR3 loop: CASIHPLRETQFF. In DNA form, the CDR3 reads TGTGCCAGCATTCACCCCTTACGGGAGACCCAGTTCTTC.

Turning to this clonotype: A much bigger clone sits one base away, suggesting this may be a read error. V usage is TRBV4-2 and J usage is TRBJ2-7; no clear D. This CDR3 is built from 16 residues. Looked up from germline, CDR1 is LGHNA and CDR2 is YNFKEQ. V was trimmed by 4 bases and J by 6 bases, leaving 22 bases between them. CDR3 bases: TGTGCCAGCAGCCGACCTCTTTCCTCTGAGTCCCGCGAGCAGTACTTC. Protein sequence: CASSRPLSSESREQYF.

There are a few counts of this clonotype. V and J are TRBV7-8 and TRBJ2-7; 7 nucleotides match TRBD2. The germline V gene encodes CDR1 SGHVS and CDR2 FQNEAQ. Trimming removed 3 bases from V and 3 bases from J; junction bases left unmatched: 5. The CDR3 sequence is 14 residues long. The CDR3, as DNA: TGTGCCAGCAGCTTCGTAGCGGGCGACTACGAGCAGTACTTC. Its translation: CASSFVAGDYEQYF.

The table lists this clonotype with a count of one. V and J are TRBV7-2 and TRBJ2-5; D gene unclear. Germline CDR1 reads SGHTA; CDR2 reads FQGNSA. This CDR3 has 14 amino acids. V was shortened by 1 base and J by 5 bases, with 11 bases between the two germline ends. The CDR3 protein is CASSLEGYSETQYF. DNA for the CDR3: TGTGCCAGCAGCTTAGAAGGGTATTCGGAGACCCAGTACTTC.

The chain recombines TRBV6-1 with TRBJ1-1, with TRBD1 as a possible D gene (5 bases). CDR3 length: 15 amino acids. With 4 bases removed from V and 2 bases from J, the gap between germline ends came to 14 bases. The V gene's germline CDR1 is MNHNS and CDR2 SASEGT. The CDR3 DNA reads TGTGCCAGCAGTGCACGCTCGGGGGTTAACACTGAAGCTTTCTTT. It yields the protein CASSARSGVNTEAFF.

This clonotype appeared a single time. The CDR3, as DNA: TGTGCCAGCAGTTACTCTCTACTACCTCAAGAGACCCAGTACTTC. Translation: CASSYSLLPQETQYF. The genes are TRBV6-2 or TRBV6-3 and TRBJ2-5; D not certain. Per germline, CDR1 MNHEY and CDR2 SVGEGT. This CDR3 comprises 15 residues. V was clipped by 0 bases and J by 2 bases, with 10 bases between them.

The chain is built from TRBV29-1 and TRBJ1-1; D perhaps matches TRBD1 (5 bases). The CDR3 consists of 13 residues. Germline CDR1 is SQVTM and CDR2 is ANQGSEA. The ends were cut back, 2 bases at V and 1 base at J, with 8 bases in the middle. Written as DNA, the CDR3 is TGCAGCGTTGAAAGGGGCACGAACACTGAAGCTTTCTTT. It is translated as CSVERGTNTEAFF.

This clonotype was counted ten times or more. The chain combines TRBV20-1 with TRBJ1-2; D is uncertain. From germline, CDR1 is DFQATT and CDR2 SNEGSKA (reference sequence). The ends were cut back, 3 bases at V and 2 bases at J, with 13 bases in the middle. The CDR3 consists of 14 residues. The CDR3 DNA is TGCAGTGCTAGCGATGGAGGGTTGAACTATGGCTACACCTTC. This sequence encodes CSASDGGLNYGYTF.

The rearrangement joins TRBV7-9 to TRBJ1-1, with D hard to call. V lost 3 bases and J 4 bases, leaving 12 bases between the germline ends. Per the germline V gene, CDR1 is SEHNR and CDR2 is FQNEAQ (reference sequence). The CDR3 is 14 residues long. The CDR3 region is CASSFTGRVTEAFF. The CDR3 DNA reads as TGTGCCAGCAGCTTTACCGGCAGAGTCACTGAAGCTTTCTTT.

CDR3 region: CATRLGGEHNEQFF. The CDR3 nucleotides are TGTGCCACCAGATTAGGGGGCGAACATAATGAGCAGTTCTTC. The rearrangement joins TRBV15 to TRBJ2-1, with 7 nucleotides matching TRBD1. The CDR3 sequence is 14 residues long. Germline V gene lookup returns CDR1 LNHNV and CDR2 YYDKDF (reference sequence). Trimming removed 6 bases from V and 7 bases from J; junction bases left unmatched: 9.

V usage is TRBV4-1 and J usage is TRBJ1-5, with unresolved D. The germline V and J ends were trimmed by 1 base and 4 bases, with 11 bases remaining between them. This CDR3 is built from 15 residues. Germline CDR1 and CDR2: MGHRA and YSYEKL. CDR3: CASSQGGIWNQPQHF. The CDR3 DNA follows: TGCGCCAGCAGCCAAGGAGGGATTTGGAATCAGCCCCAGCATTTT.